These 17 T cell receptor beta chains were sequenced from one sample in a study of blood T cells in healthy people across ages. Sample-barcoded 5' priming and a J-beta primer mix drove a second PCR of about 7 to 11 cycles. A single record per CDR3 protein comes from TCRdb applying MiXCR to the 5' RACE reads. The profile shows 800,000 to 950,000 distinct CDR3 sequences, about 27% of them singletons. This sample was also put to use in a study of T cells of mothers and their children.

The sample was blood. The receptor set was obtained from a woman between 35 and 50 years old in good health.

The chain employs TRBV2 and TRBJ1-5, with D possibly TRBD1 on 5 matching bases. V dropped 6 bases and J dropped 6 bases, with 18 bases sitting between them. The CDR3 extends over 15 amino acids. The germline V gene has CDR1 SNHLY and CDR2 FYNNEI. The CDR3 spells CASRGSAGFGQPQHF. The CDR3 DNA reads as TGTGCCAGCAGGGGGAGTGCAGGGTTTGGTCAGCCCCAGCATTTT.

This chain joins TRBV19 and TRBJ2-4; TRBD1 might be the D (6 bases). The assigned J gene may be wrong: the sequence end matches TRBJ2-7 better. This CDR3 has 13 residues. The germline V gene encodes CDR1 LNHDA and CDR2 SQIVND (reference sequence). This CDR3 reads CATVATGIHEQYF. The CDR3 nucleotides are TGTGCCACCGTCGCGACAGGTATCCACGAGCAGTACTTC.

In this sample, this clonotype turned up many times. The chain couples TRBV29-1 to TRBJ2-4; D uncertain. Trimming removed 0 bases from V and 3 bases from J, with 6 bases in between. The CDR3 extends over 13 amino acids. The germline V gene has CDR1 SQVTM and CDR2 ANQGSEA. The DNA for the CDR3 is TGCAGCGTTGAAGATCTCGTCAAAAACATTCAGTACTTC. It codes for CSVEDLVKNIQYF.

In its sample, this clonotype was seen many times. The J gene is TRBJ2-5, the V gene TRBV28, with 11 bases matching TRBD2. This CDR3 has 15 residues. Germline trimming cut 6 bases from V and 1 base from J; bases unmatched to any gene: 4. Germline CDR1 is MDHEN and CDR2 is SYDVKM. CDR3 nucleotide sequence: TGTGCCAGCAGGCTAGCGGGGGGCTCCCAAGAGACCCAGTACTTC. As protein: CASRLAGGSQETQYF.

J is TRBJ2-6 and V is TRBV6-5; 10 bases fit TRBD1. Germline assignment: CDR1 MNHEY and CDR2 SVGAGI. CDR3 length: 19 amino acids. J lost 0 bases, V lost 8 bases, and 13 bases had no gene match. The CDR3 region has the DNA TGTGCCAGCGGTTCAGAGTGGGGACAGGGGCGCTCTGGGGCCAACGTCCTGACTTTC. Encoded protein: CASGSEWGQGRSGANVLTF.

This clonotype was detected only a few times. V and J are TRBV24-1 and TRBJ2-1, with 7 positions matching TRBD1. The CDR3 covers 13 residues. Germline CDR1 is KGHDR and CDR2 is SFDVKD. V was pared by 9 bases and J by 6 bases, with 7 bases of the junction left unmatched. This chain's CDR3 is CATDREFGNEQFF. In DNA form, the CDR3 reads TGTGCCACCGACAGGGAATTCGGCAATGAGCAGTTCTTC.

Worth noting for this clonotype: Since a much larger clone is just one base distant, this may be a read error. The chain carries TRBV27 and TRBJ2-7, with D perhaps TRBD1 (6 bases). Per the germline V gene, CDR1 is MNHEY and CDR2 is SMNVEV (reference sequence). This CDR3 has 11 residues. CDR3 protein: CATLDRYERYF. CDR3 in DNA: TGTGCCACCCTAGACAGGTACGAGCGGTACTTC.

This clonotype showed up many times. The V and J genes are TRBV6-5 and TRBJ1-4; D may be TRBD1 (5 bases). Trimming removed 2 bases from V and 0 bases from J, with 13 bases in between. Per germline, CDR1 MNHEY and CDR2 SVGAGI. The CDR3 is 17 residues long. The CDR3 DNA reads as TGTGCCAGCAGTTACACCGGGACGGCTGCAACTAATGAAAAACTGTTTTTT. It yields the protein CASSYTGTAATNEKLFF.

V is TRBV12-5 and J is TRBJ2-3; no clear D. The germline gives CDR1 LGHNT, CDR2 FRNRAP. CDR3 length: 14 amino acids. Trimming took off 2 bases at V and 2 bases at J, with 8 bases between the two ends. For the CDR3, the DNA is TGTGCTAGTGGTTTGTCGAGAATCACAGATACGCAGTATTTT. Protein: CASGLSRITDTQYF.

This clonotype was seen ten or more times. J is TRBJ2-6 and V is TRBV5-1; 11 bases align to TRBD1. The CDR3 covers 15 residues. From germline, CDR1 is SGHRS and CDR2 YFSETQ. V lost 4 bases and J lost 6; bases outside the gene matches: 3. CDR3 residues: CASSLGQGAANVLTF. The CDR3 bases are TGCGCCAGCAGCCTAGGACAGGGGGCGGCCAACGTCCTGACTTTC. The complete variable domain, with remaining parts taken from reference TRBV5-1 and TRBJ2-6, reads KAGVTQTPRYLIKTRGQQVTLSCSPISGHRSVSWYQQTPGQGLQFLFEYFSETQRNKGNFPGRFSGRQFSNSRSEMNVSTLELGDSALYLCASSLGQGAANVLTFGAGSRLTVL.

The table lists this clonotype with many counts. The chain carries TRBV7-9 and TRBJ2-1; unclear D gene. Trimming pared 6 bases from V and 0 bases from J, leaving 18 bases between. CDR3 size: 17 residues. Germline lookup yields CDR1 SEHNR and CDR2 FQNEAQ (reference sequence). The chain's CDR3 is CASRIVGAASSYNEQFF. In DNA form, the CDR3 reads TGTGCCAGCAGGATAGTGGGTGCAGCGAGCTCCTACAATGAGCAGTTCTTC.

This clonotype has ten or more counts. This sequence joins TRBV4-1 and TRBJ2-5; D remains unclear. Trimming removed 0 bases at V and 5 bases at J, with 7 bases between. Germline V gene data show CDR1 as MGHRA and CDR2 as YSYEKL. This CDR3 comprises 13 residues. The CDR3 loop is CASSQDVTETQYF. CDR3 sequence (DNA): TGCGCCAGCAGCCAAGATGTAACGGAGACCCAGTACTTC.

The chain recombines TRBV7-9 with TRBJ2-7; D may be TRBD2 (6 bases). V was pared by 5 bases and J by 4 bases, with 18 bases between. This CDR3 contains 15 residues. Germline-derived CDR1 and CDR2 are SEHNR and FQNEAQ (reference sequence). The CDR3 bases are TGTGCCAGCAGCCCCGGGAGAACAACTAAATACGAGCAGTACTTC. It translates to CASSPGRTTKYEQYF.

The chain employs TRBV7-3 and TRBJ2-3, with D maybe TRBD1 (5 bases). V was trimmed by 6 bases and J by 6 bases, leaving 19 bases between them. Germline V lookup: CDR1 SGHTA, CDR2 FQGTGA. This CDR3 spans 15 amino acids. CDR3 sequence reads: CASSSGFGPTDTQYF. In nucleotides, the CDR3 is TGTGCCAGCAGTTCAGGGTTTGGGCCAACCGATACGCAGTATTTT.

The table lists this clonotype with a few counts. The rearrangement uses TRBV10-3 and TRBJ1-1, with D tentatively TRBD1 (5 bases). The CDR3 is 13 amino acids. Germline-derived CDR1 and CDR2 are ENHRY and SYGVKD. The germline V and J ends were trimmed by 6 bases and 4 bases, with 12 bases remaining between them. The CDR3 loop reads CAISLQGPTEAFF. CDR3 nucleotide sequence: TGTGCCATCAGCCTCCAGGGTCCCACTGAAGCTTTCTTT.

This clonotype occurred a few times. J is TRBJ2-4 and V is TRBV5-4; TRBD2 is a possible D gene (5 bases). The germline gives CDR1 SGHNT, CDR2 YYREEE (reference sequence). V shed 1 base and J shed 5 bases, with 13 bases lying between them. The CDR3 sequence is 15 residues long. The CDR3 loop is CASSLYRGTENIQYF. In DNA, the CDR3 is TGTGCCAGCAGCTTGTATCGGGGAACGGAAAACATTCAGTACTTC.

The genes are TRBV7-8 and TRBJ1-4; 8 nucleotides line up with TRBD1. Germline V lookup: CDR1 SGHVS, CDR2 FQNEAQ. The trim removed 5 bases at V and 8 bases at J, leaving 10 bases unmatched. The CDR3 has 15 residues. This chain's CDR3 is CASSPGPGQEEKLFF. The CDR3 nucleotides read TGTGCCAGCAGCCCAGGGCCGGGACAGGAAGAAAAACTGTTTTTT.